One T cell receptor (beta chain) is described in this entry. V lost 5 bases and J lost 9, with 20 bases in between. The CDR3 has 15 amino acids. CDR1 is SGHAT and CDR2 is FQNNGV in the germline V gene. Under the authors' procedure: The assay estimated nucleated cells by amplifying reference gene primers. Sequenced by immunoSEQ multiplex PCR; TCRdb stores in-frame clones only, minus some. Clone size and the V and J calls come from that table; the DNA yielded D and trimming. Among about 300,000 clones listed, around 85% were seen once. These data are taken from a study of blood T cell repertoires in COVID-19.

The source material was peripheral blood. V usage is TRBV11-2 and J usage is TRBJ2-1; maybe TRBD2 (6 bases). The sequence was collected from a human donor with COVID-19, enrolled during active disease. The donor label of this sample is uncertain. Here the CDR3 DNA reads TGTGCCAGCAGCCCCCAGCTAGGGGAGGTGGGTGAGCAGTTCTTC. It codes for CASSPQLGEVGEQFF.